Listed below are T cell receptor beta chains from one sample, sequenced in a study of radiation and T cells in renal cell carcinoma. This table comes from immunoSEQ multiplex PCR, and its TCRdb copy is limited to in-frame clones, with some not included. The sample has 8,000 to 8,500 clones; about 60% are singletons. The sample consisted of tumor tissue, taken from a patient whose treatment was nephrectomy without radiotherapy. The receptor source for this set is a man aged 60 to 69 with renal cell carcinoma. Each CDR3 is given with its conserved first and last residue. D genes are given only for firm matches. Not every row has a clone size; where given, it reads once, few, many or a size class.

v_gene	abundance	j_gene	d_gene	CDR3nt	CDR3aa
TRBV29-1	-	TRBJ2-5	TRBD2	TGCAGCGTTGTTCTAGCGGGACCTGAAGAGACCCAGTACTTC	CSVVLAGPEETQYF
TRBV29-1	-	TRBJ2-7	TRBD1	TGCAGCGTCTCCGGGACAGGGGACTACGAGCAGTACTTC	CSVSGTGDYEQYF
TRBV2	few	TRBJ1-5	-	TGTGCCAGCAGTGAAAGCGGGGCAGGGGTGAATCAGCCCCAGCATTTT	CASSESGAGVNQPQHF
TRBV9	-	TRBJ1-4	-	TGTGCCAGCAGCGTAGGTATTTGGGGGACCTATGAAAAACTGTTTTTT	CASSVGIWGTYEKLFF
TRBV7-9	-	TRBJ2-5	-	TGTGCCAGCAGCTCCGGGGTGGGCGAGACCCAGTACTTC	CASSSGVGETQYF
TRBV20-1	-	TRBJ2-5	-	TGCAGTGCTATACCTCAAGAGACCCAGTACTTC	CSAIPQETQYF
TRBV19	-	TRBJ2-6	-	TGTGCCAGTAGTACGGACAGTTCCTCTGGGGCCAACGTCCTGACTTTC	CASSTDSSSGANVLTF
TRBV12-5	-	TRBJ1-5	-	TGTGCTAGTGGTTTGGTACCGGATGGGAGGTTCTCCAATCAGCCCCAGCATTTT	CASGLVPDGRFSNQPQHF
TRBV4-1	-	TRBJ1-2	-	TGCGCCAGCAGCCAGATCGAGGGGGTGTGGGATGGCTACACCTTC	CASSQIEGVWDGYTF
TRBV7-9	few	TRBJ2-2	-	TGTGCCAGCAGCTTGGGGATATCTAACACCGGGGAGCTGTTTTTT	CASSLGISNTGELFF
TRBV6-1	-	TRBJ2-7	-	TGTGCCAGCAGTGAAGGGACGGGTACCCTCTACGAGCAGTACTTC	CASSEGTGTLYEQYF
TRBV29-1	-	TRBJ2-2	-	TGCAGCGTTGAAGGCACCCAACACAGGGCCGGGGAGCTGTTTTTT	CSVEGTQHRAGELFF
TRBV28	-	TRBJ2-3	TRBD2	TGTGCCAGCAGCCGGACTAGCGGGGGGTGGGGCACAGATACGCAGTATTTT	CASSRTSGGWGTDTQYF
TRBV28	-	TRBJ1-2	-	TGTGCCAGCAGTCATCCCTACGACTATGGCTACACCTTC	CASSHPYDYGYTF
TRBV14	-	TRBJ2-4	-	TGTGCCAGCAGCCAAGAAGCACACATTCAGTACTTC	CASSQEAHIQYF
TRBV6-5	medium-sized	TRBJ2-2	-	TGTGCCAGCAGTTACTGGAGGGGGAACACCGGGGAGCTGTTTTTT	CASSYWRGNTGELFF
TRBV4-2	-	TRBJ1-2	-	TGTGCCAGCAGCCAAGATCCGTCCCCCGGGGATGGCTACACCTTC	CASSQDPSPGDGYTF
TRBV5-4	few	TRBJ2-5	TRBD1	TGTGCCAGTCGGACAGGGTGGGAAGAGACCCAGTACTTC	CASRTGWEETQYF
TRBV28	-	TRBJ1-5	TRBD1	TGTGCCAGCAGTGCACCGGGACAGGGTCCTCAGCCCCAGCATTTT	CASSAPGQGPQPQHF
TRBV5-6	-	TRBJ1-5	-	TGTGCCAGCAGCTTGGCAGGGTTCAATCAGCCCCAGCATTTT	CASSLAGFNQPQHF
TRBV7-2	-	TRBJ1-2	-	TGTGCCAGCAGCTTATACAACTATGGCTACACCTTC	CASSLYNYGYTF
TRBV6-5	-	TRBJ2-5	-	TGTGCCAGCAGTTACCCCGGGTCGGGGACCCAGTACTTC	CASSYPGSGTQYF
TRBV7-2	-	TRBJ2-3	TRBD2	TGTGCCAGCAGCTCGGGACTAGCGGGAGATACGCAGTATTTT	CASSSGLAGDTQYF
TRBV7-2	-	TRBJ2-3	-	TGTGCCAGCAGCTGGAAACAGGTAGATACGCAGTATTTT	CASSWKQVDTQYF
TRBV25-1	once	TRBJ1-4	-	TGTGCCAGCAACGGGGGGGTCTATGAAAAACTGTTTTTT	CASNGGVYEKLFF
TRBV29-1	-	TRBJ2-5	-	TGCAGTGTAGGGGAGGAGACCCAGTACTTC	CSVGEETQYF
TRBV5-5	-	TRBJ1-5	-	TGTGCCAGCAGCTTAGAGTATAGCAATCAGCCCCAGCATTTT	CASSLEYSNQPQHF
TRBV14	-	TRBJ2-1	-	TGTGCCAGCAGCCAAGAACCCCGGTGGGCCAATGAGCAGTTCTTC	CASSQEPRWANEQFF
TRBV9	-	TRBJ2-2	TRBD1	TGTGCCAGCAGCGGAATCCCGGGACAGCCCCACGGGGAGCTGTTTTTT	CASSGIPGQPHGELFF
TRBV18	few	TRBJ1-5	TRBD1	TGTGCCAGCTCACCACTCGGGACAGTCAATCAGCCCCAGCATTTT	CASSPLGTVNQPQHF
TRBV7-9	-	TRBJ2-3	TRBD1	TGTGCCAGCAGCCGAGGACAGGGGGCGGCAGATACGCAGTATTTT	CASSRGQGAADTQYF
TRBV7-9	-	TRBJ2-7	-	TGTGCCAGCAGCTTAGACGTGGGGAACGAGCAGTACTTC	CASSLDVGNEQYF
TRBV4-1	-	TRBJ1-3	-	TGCGCCAGCAGCCGGAGCAGGGGTGCTGGAAACACCATATATTTT	CASSRSRGAGNTIYF
TRBV4-3	large	TRBJ1-2	-	TGCGCCAGCAGGGCATCTATCAACTATGGCTACACCTTC	CASRASINYGYTF
TRBV9	-	TRBJ2-1	-	TGTGCCAGCAGCGTAGATAGCGGAGAGTACAATGAGCAGTTCTTC	CASSVDSGEYNEQFF
TRBV6-5	-	TRBJ1-5	-	TGTGCCAGCAGTCGCATGAATCAGCCCCAGCATTTT	CASSRMNQPQHF
TRBV9	-	TRBJ1-1	-	TGTGCCAGCAGCAAGGATGAGAGCACTGAAGCTTTCTTT	CASSKDESTEAFF